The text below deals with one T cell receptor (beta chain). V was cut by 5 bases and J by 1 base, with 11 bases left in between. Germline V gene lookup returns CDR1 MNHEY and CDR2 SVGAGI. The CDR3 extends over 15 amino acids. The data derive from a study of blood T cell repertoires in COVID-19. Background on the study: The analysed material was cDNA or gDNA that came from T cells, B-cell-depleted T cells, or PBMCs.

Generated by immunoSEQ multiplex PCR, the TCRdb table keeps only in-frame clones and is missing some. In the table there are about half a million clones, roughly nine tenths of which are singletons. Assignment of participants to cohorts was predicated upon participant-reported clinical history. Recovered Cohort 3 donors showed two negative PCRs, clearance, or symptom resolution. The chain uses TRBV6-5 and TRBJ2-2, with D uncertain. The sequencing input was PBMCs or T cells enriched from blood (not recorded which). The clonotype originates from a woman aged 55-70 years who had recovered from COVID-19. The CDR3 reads CASSPAAVNTGELFF. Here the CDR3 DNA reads TGTGCCAGCAGTCCGGCGGCCGTGAACACCGGGGAGCTGTTTTTT.